This TCR beta chain appears in the sequencing data of a study of early T cells in non-severe SARS-CoV-2 infection. About the study: Chains were not paired, and sequencing was done on bulk RNA from unsorted whole blood.

CDR1 is SQVTM and CDR2 is ANQGSEA in the germline V gene. This CDR3 region has 13 residues. Deletions cut 4 bases from V and 2 bases from J, with 11 bases between. Individual cDNA molecules were tagged with unique molecular identifiers, the study reported. TCRdb used MiXCR to reprocess the 5' RACE reads, holding one entry per CDR3 protein. The sample includes 43,000 or so distinct CDR3 sequences, 4% of them seen just once. This clonotype was picked up a small number of times. The sample was whole blood. The V call is TRBV29-1, the J call TRBJ2-5; D gene unclear. The receptor was derived from an adult who was a healthcare worker with PCR-confirmed SARS-CoV-2 infection or an uninfected control (not recorded which). The CDR3 region has the DNA TGCAGCGTTGGAAGGCTATTTCAAGAGACCCAGTACTTC. Protein product: CSVGRLFQETQYF.